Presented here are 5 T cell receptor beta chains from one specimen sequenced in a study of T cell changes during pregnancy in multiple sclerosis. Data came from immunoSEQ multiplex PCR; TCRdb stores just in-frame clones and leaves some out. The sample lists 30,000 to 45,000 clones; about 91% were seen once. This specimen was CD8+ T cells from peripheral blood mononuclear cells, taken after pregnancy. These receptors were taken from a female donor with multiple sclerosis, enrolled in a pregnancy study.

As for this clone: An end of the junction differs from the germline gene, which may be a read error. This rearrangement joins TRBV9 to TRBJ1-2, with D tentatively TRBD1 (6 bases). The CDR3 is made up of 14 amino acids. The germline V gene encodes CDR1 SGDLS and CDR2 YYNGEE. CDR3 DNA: TGTGCCAGCAGCGTAGGATCTGGGGGCTATGGCTGCACCTTC. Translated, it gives CASSVGSGGYGCTF.

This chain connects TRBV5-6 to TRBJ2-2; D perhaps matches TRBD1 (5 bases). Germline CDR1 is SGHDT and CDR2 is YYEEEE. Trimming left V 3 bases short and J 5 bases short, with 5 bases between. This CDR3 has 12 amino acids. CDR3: CASSSGTGELFF. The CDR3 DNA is TGTGCCAGCAGCTCAGGGACCGGGGAGCTGTTTTTT.

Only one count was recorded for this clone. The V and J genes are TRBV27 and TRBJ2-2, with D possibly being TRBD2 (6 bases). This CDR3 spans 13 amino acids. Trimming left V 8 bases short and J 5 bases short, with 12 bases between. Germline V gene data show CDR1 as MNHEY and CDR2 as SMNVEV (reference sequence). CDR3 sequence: CASRWRATGELFF. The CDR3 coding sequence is TGTGCCAGCCGATGGAGGGCAACCGGGGAGCTGTTTTTT.

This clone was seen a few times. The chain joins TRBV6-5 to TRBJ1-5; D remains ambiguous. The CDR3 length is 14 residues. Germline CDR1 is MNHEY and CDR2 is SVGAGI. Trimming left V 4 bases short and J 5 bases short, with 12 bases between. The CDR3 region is CASSSDIGDQPQHF. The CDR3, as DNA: TGTGCCAGCAGTTCCGACATTGGCGATCAGCCCCAGCATTTT.

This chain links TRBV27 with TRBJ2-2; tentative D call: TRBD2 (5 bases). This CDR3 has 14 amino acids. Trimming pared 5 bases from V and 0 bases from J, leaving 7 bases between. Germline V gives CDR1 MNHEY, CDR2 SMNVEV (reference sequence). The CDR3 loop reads CASSPGTNTGELFF. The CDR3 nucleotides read TGTGCCAGCAGTCCCGGGACGAACACCGGGGAGCTGTTTTTT.